Listed below are T cell receptor beta chains from one sample, sequenced in a study of patients and donors after allogeneic stem cell transplantation. MiXCR, run by TCRdb on the RT-PCR reads, gives a single entry per CDR3 protein. The repertoire holds about a million distinct CDR3 sequences, with roughly 18% as singletons. Sequencing was carried out using blood, either unsorted or a sorted T cell fraction (not recorded which). The source is a human donor who was either an allogeneic HSCT recipient or a stem cell or donor lymphocyte infusion donor (not recorded which). It is not recorded whose cells these are; they may come from a transplant donor. Both conserved end residues are part of each CDR3. D genes are given only for firm matches. A clone size is listed for some rows: how often the clone was seen (once, few, many), or a class if it is expanded.

d_call: NA
v_call: TRBV29-1
j_call: TRBJ2-7
clone_size: NA
cdr3_aa: CSVVGQRVGYEQYF
cdr3_nt: TGCAGCGTTGTGGGTCAACGGGTGGGCTACGAGCAGTACTTC

d_call: NA
v_call: TRBV29-1
j_call: TRBJ2-7
clone_size: few
cdr3_aa: CSVAGPYEQYF
cdr3_nt: TGCAGCGTTGCGGGCCCCTACGAGCAGTACTTC

d_call: TRBD1
v_call: TRBV9
j_call: TRBJ2-1
clone_size: few
cdr3_aa: CASSPGQGGNYNEQFF
cdr3_nt: TGTGCCAGCAGCCCTGGACAGGGTGGGAACTACAATGAGCAGTTCTTC

d_call: NA
v_call: TRBV12-3/TRBV12-4
j_call: TRBJ1-1
clone_size: few
cdr3_aa: CASSPPGAFTEAFF
cdr3_nt: TGTGCCAGCAGTCCCCCAGGGGCCTTTACTGAAGCTTTCTTT

d_call: NA
v_call: TRBV11-2
j_call: TRBJ1-3
clone_size: few
cdr3_aa: CASSLDSGAGNTIYF
cdr3_nt: TGTGCCAGCAGCTTGGACTCAGGGGCTGGAAACACCATATATTTT

d_call: NA
v_call: TRBV9
j_call: TRBJ1-6
clone_size: NA
cdr3_aa: CASSVGKYNSPLHF
cdr3_nt: TGTGCCAGCAGCGTAGGAAAGTATAATTCACCCCTCCACTTT

d_call: TRBD2
v_call: TRBV4-2
j_call: TRBJ2-7
clone_size: many
cdr3_aa: CASSIGREGTYEQYF
cdr3_nt: TGTGCCAGCAGCATTGGGCGGGAGGGTACCTACGAGCAGTACTTC

d_call: TRBD1
v_call: TRBV30
j_call: TRBJ1-1
clone_size: NA
cdr3_aa: CAWRRDRGGTEAFF
cdr3_nt: TGTGCCTGGAGGCGGGACAGGGGAGGGACTGAAGCTTTCTTT

d_call: NA
v_call: TRBV29-1
j_call: TRBJ2-7
clone_size: many
cdr3_aa: CSVEEDYEQYF
cdr3_nt: TGCAGCGTTGAAGAGGACTACGAGCAGTACTTC

d_call: TRBD1
v_call: TRBV20-1
j_call: TRBJ2-7
clone_size: NA
cdr3_aa: CSARRRDRPWEQYF
cdr3_nt: TGCAGTGCTAGACGAAGGGACAGACCATGGGAGCAGTACTTC

d_call: TRBD1
v_call: TRBV12-3/TRBV12-4
j_call: TRBJ2-1
clone_size: NA
cdr3_aa: CASSLDRDRLDEQFF
cdr3_nt: TGTGCCAGCAGTTTAGACCGGGACAGGTTGGATGAGCAGTTCTTC

d_call: NA
v_call: TRBV3-1
j_call: TRBJ2-5
clone_size: NA
cdr3_aa: CASSSRPVRAQYF
cdr3_nt: TGTGCCAGCAGTTCCAGGCCGGTTCGGGCCCAGTACTTC

d_call: NA
v_call: TRBV20-1
j_call: TRBJ2-5
clone_size: NA
cdr3_aa: CSAERSIQETQYF
cdr3_nt: TGCAGTGCGGAAAGGTCGATACAAGAGACCCAGTACTTC

d_call: TRBD1
v_call: TRBV9
j_call: TRBJ2-5
clone_size: NA
cdr3_aa: CASSVSVDRSQETQYF
cdr3_nt: TGTGCCAGCAGCGTATCCGTGGACAGGAGCCAAGAGACCCAGTACTTC

d_call: TRBD1
v_call: TRBV7-9
j_call: TRBJ2-3
clone_size: NA
cdr3_aa: CASRRQGGTTDTQYF
cdr3_nt: TGTGCCAGCAGACGACAGGGGGGAACGACAGATACGCAGTATTTT

d_call: NA
v_call: TRBV12-3/TRBV12-4
j_call: TRBJ1-1
clone_size: few
cdr3_aa: CASSLNFENTEAFF
cdr3_nt: TGTGCCAGCAGTTTAAACTTTGAGAACACTGAAGCTTTCTTT

d_call: TRBD1
v_call: TRBV24-1
j_call: TRBJ1-5
clone_size: few
cdr3_aa: CATSGLTGVSNQPQHF
cdr3_nt: TGTGCCACCAGTGGCCTAACAGGGGTGTCCAATCAGCCCCAGCATTTT

d_call: TRBD1
v_call: TRBV7-9
j_call: TRBJ1-1
clone_size: NA
cdr3_aa: CASSSAQGKAFF
cdr3_nt: TGTGCCAGCAGCTCAGCACAGGGGAAAGCTTTCTTT

d_call: NA
v_call: TRBV6-1
j_call: TRBJ2-5
clone_size: NA
cdr3_aa: CASSELPGQYF
cdr3_nt: TGTGCCAGCAGTGAACTCCCGGGCCAGTACTTC

d_call: TRBD1
v_call: TRBV2
j_call: TRBJ1-5
clone_size: once
cdr3_aa: CASSPRTGFSNQPQHF
cdr3_nt: TGTGCCAGCAGTCCGCGGACAGGGTTTAGCAATCAGCCCCAGCATTTT

d_call: TRBD1
v_call: TRBV20-1
j_call: TRBJ2-3
clone_size: NA
cdr3_aa: CSARWLRDRTTDTQYF
cdr3_nt: TGCAGTGCTAGATGGCTAAGGGACAGGACGACGGATACGCAGTATTTT

d_call: NA
v_call: TRBV9
j_call: TRBJ2-3
clone_size: few
cdr3_aa: CASSVGRLVDDTQYF
cdr3_nt: TGTGCCAGCAGCGTAGGACGACTAGTGGACGATACGCAGTATTTT

d_call: TRBD1
v_call: TRBV5-1
j_call: TRBJ1-1
clone_size: NA
cdr3_aa: CASSLAGWTGMNTEAFF
cdr3_nt: TGCGCCAGCAGCTTGGCCGGATGGACAGGAATGAACACTGAAGCTTTCTTT

d_call: TRBD2
v_call: TRBV3-1
j_call: TRBJ2-5
clone_size: few
cdr3_aa: CASSQESSSGRGETQYF
cdr3_nt: TGTGCCAGCAGCCAAGAATCGTCTAGCGGGAGGGGAGAGACCCAGTACTTC

d_call: TRBD2
v_call: TRBV24-1
j_call: TRBJ2-1
clone_size: NA
cdr3_aa: CAAGGASRNEQFF
cdr3_nt: TGTGCCGCCGGGGGGGCCTCCCGCAATGAGCAGTTCTTC

d_call: NA
v_call: TRBV9
j_call: TRBJ2-5
clone_size: NA
cdr3_aa: CASSVATEYTQETQYF
cdr3_nt: TGTGCCAGCAGCGTAGCTACGGAGTATACTCAAGAGACCCAGTACTTC

d_call: NA
v_call: TRBV20-1
j_call: TRBJ1-2
clone_size: few
cdr3_aa: CSLNPGERYGYTF
cdr3_nt: TGCAGTCTTAACCCAGGGGAGCGCTATGGCTACACCTTC

d_call: NA
v_call: TRBV4-3
j_call: TRBJ1-1
clone_size: NA
cdr3_aa: CASSQDTGRGTEAFF
cdr3_nt: TGCGCCAGCAGCCAAGATACGGGGAGGGGTACTGAAGCTTTCTTT

d_call: NA
v_call: TRBV7-8
j_call: TRBJ1-5
clone_size: few
cdr3_aa: CASSLGWQNNQPQHF
cdr3_nt: TGTGCCAGCAGCTTAGGCTGGCAGAACAATCAGCCCCAGCATTTT

d_call: NA
v_call: TRBV3-1
j_call: TRBJ2-5
clone_size: once
cdr3_aa: CASSQGVGLAETQYF
cdr3_nt: TGTGCCAGCAGCCAAGGGGTCGGGCTAGCGGAGACCCAGTACTTC

d_call: NA
v_call: TRBV18
j_call: TRBJ2-7
clone_size: NA
cdr3_aa: CASSPVARGVREQYF
cdr3_nt: TGTGCCAGCTCACCAGTGGCTAGGGGAGTCAGGGAGCAGTACTTC

d_call: TRBD1
v_call: TRBV29-1
j_call: TRBJ2-2
clone_size: many
cdr3_aa: CSVVGDRGTGELFF
cdr3_nt: TGCAGCGTCGTAGGGGACAGGGGCACCGGGGAGCTGTTTTTT

d_call: NA
v_call: TRBV14
j_call: TRBJ1-1
clone_size: few
cdr3_aa: CASSQDRRGGTEAFF
cdr3_nt: TGTGCCAGCAGCCAAGATCGCCGGGGAGGCACTGAAGCTTTCTTT

d_call: TRBD1
v_call: TRBV30
j_call: TRBJ1-1
clone_size: few
cdr3_aa: CAWDGTDTEAFF
cdr3_nt: TGTGCCTGGGACGGGACAGACACTGAAGCTTTCTTT

d_call: TRBD1
v_call: TRBV29-1
j_call: TRBJ2-2
clone_size: NA
cdr3_aa: CSVVMTGGNGELFF
cdr3_nt: TGCAGCGTTGTCATGACAGGGGGCAACGGGGAGCTGTTTTTT

d_call: TRBD2
v_call: TRBV20-1
j_call: TRBJ2-3
clone_size: many
cdr3_aa: CSARDVLAGPGMYTQYF
cdr3_nt: TGCAGTGCTAGAGATGTTCTAGCGGGGCCCGGAATGTATACGCAGTATTTT

d_call: NA
v_call: TRBV12-3/TRBV12-4
j_call: TRBJ1-2
clone_size: few
cdr3_aa: CASSVGEPYGYTF
cdr3_nt: TGTGCCAGCAGTGTTGGGGAGCCTTATGGCTACACCTTC

d_call: NA
v_call: TRBV28
j_call: TRBJ2-7
clone_size: NA
cdr3_aa: CASSSRQANEQYF
cdr3_nt: TGTGCCAGCTCTTCCCGCCAGGCAAACGAGCAGTACTTC

d_call: NA
v_call: TRBV27
j_call: TRBJ2-7
clone_size: NA
cdr3_aa: CASRNWLYNEQYF
cdr3_nt: TGTGCCAGCAGAAATTGGCTATATAACGAGCAGTACTTC

d_call: TRBD1
v_call: TRBV20-1
j_call: TRBJ1-6
clone_size: many
cdr3_aa: CSARKDRAHWIGSPLHF
cdr3_nt: TGCAGTGCCCGAAAGGACAGGGCGCATTGGATAGGATCACCCCTCCACTTT

d_call: TRBD2
v_call: TRBV4-2
j_call: TRBJ2-3
clone_size: NA
cdr3_aa: CASSQGTSLSDTQYF
cdr3_nt: TGTGCCAGCAGCCAGGGGACTAGTCTCTCAGATACGCAGTATTTT

d_call: NA
v_call: TRBV11-3
j_call: TRBJ1-1
clone_size: few
cdr3_aa: CASSFQELNTEAFF
cdr3_nt: TGTGCCAGCAGCTTCCAAGAATTGAACACTGAAGCTTTCTTT

d_call: NA
v_call: TRBV5-6
j_call: TRBJ1-3
clone_size: few
cdr3_aa: CASTRAILGGNTIYF
cdr3_nt: TGTGCCAGCACCCGGGCCATACTCGGCGGAAACACCATATATTTT

d_call: NA
v_call: TRBV12-3/TRBV12-4
j_call: TRBJ2-3
clone_size: NA
cdr3_aa: CATKLPGQEEDTQYF
cdr3_nt: TGTGCCACCAAGTTGCCCGGTCAGGAGGAGGATACGCAGTATTTT